A selection of T cell receptor beta chains follows, all from one sample in a study of radiation and T cells in renal cell carcinoma. This table comes from immunoSEQ multiplex PCR, and its TCRdb copy is limited to in-frame clones, with some not included. This table holds roughly 120,000 clones, over 75% found once. This specimen consisted of blood, obtained from a patient whose treatment included radiotherapy and nephrectomy. The receptors derive from a woman aged 60 to 75 with renal cell carcinoma. The CDR3 runs from the conserved cysteine through the conserved F or W. The D gene is left open where the match is weak. Size values are once, few and many counts, or a class for expanded clones, and some rows have none.

>TRBV4-2|TRBJ2-5|.|.
CASSQVVQETQYF
TGTGCCAGCAGCCAAGTTGTCCAAGAGACCCAGTACTTC
>TRBV4-1|TRBJ2-1|few|.
CASSLEGGQLGNEQFF
TGCGCCAGCAGCCTAGAGGGGGGGCAACTAGGCAATGAGCAGTTCTTC
>TRBV12-5|TRBJ1-2|.|.
CASGPSGVGGYTF
TGTGCTAGTGGCCCCTCAGGGGTAGGGGGCTACACCTTC
>TRBV6-6|TRBJ2-7|.|.
CASSPSRGDYEQYF
TGTGCCAGCAGTCCATCCAGGGGGGACTACGAGCAGTACTTC
>TRBV4-1|TRBJ1-3|.|.
CASSQSFGQSSGNTIYF
TGCGCCAGCAGCCAAAGCTTTGGACAGAGCTCTGGAAACACCATATATTTT
>TRBV28|TRBJ1-1|.|.
CASSLGVRNTEAFF
TGTGCCAGCAGCCTTGGGGTACGAAACACTGAAGCTTTCTTT
>TRBV6-5|TRBJ1-2|.|TRBD1
CASNGGGSGYTF
TGTGCCAGCAACGGAGGGGGCAGTGGCTACACCTTC
>TRBV9|TRBJ2-1|.|TRBD1
CASSVGTGAGKSYNEQFF
TGTGCCAGCAGCGTAGGGACAGGGGCAGGGAAGTCCTACAATGAGCAGTTCTTC
>TRBV28|TRBJ1-2|.|.
CASSSGGLGYTF
TGTGCCAGCAGTTCGGGGGGGCTCGGCTACACCTTC
>TRBV6-5|TRBJ1-1|few|.
CASNREGTTEAFF
TGTGCCAGCAACCGAGAGGGGACCACTGAAGCTTTCTTT
>TRBV30|TRBJ1-2|few|.
CAWETIGRGGYTF
TGTGCCTGGGAGACTATTGGGAGAGGAGGCTACACCTTC
>TRBV9|TRBJ2-2|few|.
CASSPRGLANTGELFF
TGTGCCAGCAGCCCCCGGGGGCTAGCGAACACCGGGGAGCTGTTTTTT
>TRBV6-6|TRBJ1-1|.|TRBD1
CASTGQGGTEAFF
TGTGCCAGCACAGGACAGGGAGGCACTGAAGCTTTCTTT
>TRBV6-6|TRBJ2-5|.|TRBD1
CASSYPGTGETQYF
TGTGCCAGCAGTTACCCCGGGACAGGGGAGACCCAGTACTTC
>TRBV27|TRBJ1-1|.|.
CASSLLTDTEAFF
TGTGCCAGCAGTTTATTGACAGACACTGAAGCTTTCTTT
>TRBV6-6|TRBJ1-1|.|TRBD1
CASRLPQGEAFF
TGTGCCAGCAGACTACCACAGGGGGAAGCTTTCTTT